The sequence of this T cell receptor beta chain was determined in a study of T cells in Graves' hyperthyroidism and ophthalmopathy. This clonotype has only a few counts. What was amplified from RNA transcripts were TCR beta CDR3 regions. The HTBI primer set drove a first-round RT-PCR of the TCR CDR3. Using its own MiXCR run on the multiplex PCR reads, TCRdb lists one record per CDR3 protein. The sample yields some 560,000 distinct CDR3 sequences, less than 20% seen once. Trimming shortened V by 4 bases and J by 7 bases, and 18 bases separated the two germline ends. CDR1 is SGDLS and CDR2 is YYNGEE in the germline V gene. This CDR3 is built from 15 residues.

The chain recombines TRBV9 with TRBJ2-1; TRBD2 might be the D (6 bases). The specimen sequenced was blood. This clonotype was obtained from a woman in her 30s with Graves' hyperthyroidism. CDR3 sequence (DNA): TGTGCCAGCAGCCCCCAGGGAGGAGGTCTTAATGAGCAGTTCTTC. It is translated as CASSPQGGGLNEQFF.